Detailed here is one T cell receptor (beta chain). Its antigen is unknown. The CDR3 runs to 12 residues. V lost 4 bases and J 5 bases, leaving 8 bases between the germline ends. Germline V gene sequence: CDR1 SGHAT, CDR2 FQNNGV. This entry belongs to a study of T cell responses to AZD1222 COVID-19 vaccine. Study-wide results and limits: At 160-218 and 743-854, vaccine-associated CD4 TCRs were dominant, and they spanned spike. Females outnumbered males among donors, who were mostly white British; clonal diversity was possibly underestimated. Baseline seropositives among AZD1222 recipients totaled only five or six.

Only in-frame clones appear in the TCRdb table, and some are missing; sequencing was by immunoSEQ multiplex PCR. The sample contains about 85,000 clones, approximately 86% of which appear only once. This TCR came from an adult in good health. This chain uses TRBV11-2 with TRBJ2-5; D remains unclear. The sample was peripheral blood, taken on day 0 of AZD1222 vaccination. DNA of the CDR3: TGTGCCAGCAGCTCCCAATGGGAGACCCAGTACTTC. The encoded protein is CASSSQWETQYF.